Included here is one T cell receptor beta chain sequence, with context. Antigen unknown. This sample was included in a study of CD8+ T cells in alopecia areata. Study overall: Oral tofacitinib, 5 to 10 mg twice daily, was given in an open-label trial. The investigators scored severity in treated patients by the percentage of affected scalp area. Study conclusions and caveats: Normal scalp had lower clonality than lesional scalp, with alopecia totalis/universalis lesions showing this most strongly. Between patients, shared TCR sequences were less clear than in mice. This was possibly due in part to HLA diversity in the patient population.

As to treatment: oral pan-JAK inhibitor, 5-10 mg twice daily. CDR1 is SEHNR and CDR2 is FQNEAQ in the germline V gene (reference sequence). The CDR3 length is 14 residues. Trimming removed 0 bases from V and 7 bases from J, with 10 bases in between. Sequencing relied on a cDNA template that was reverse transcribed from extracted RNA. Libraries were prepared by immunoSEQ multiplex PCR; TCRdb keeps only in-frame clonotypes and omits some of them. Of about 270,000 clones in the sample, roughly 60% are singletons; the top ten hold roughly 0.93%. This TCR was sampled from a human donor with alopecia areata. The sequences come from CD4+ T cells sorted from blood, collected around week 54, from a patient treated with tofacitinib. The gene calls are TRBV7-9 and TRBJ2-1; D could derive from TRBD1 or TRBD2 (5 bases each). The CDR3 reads CASSLAGTGNEQFF. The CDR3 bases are TGTGCCAGCAGCTTAGCAGGGACGGGGAATGAGCAGTTCTTC.